Each of the 29 T cell receptor beta chains below was sequenced from the same sample in a study of blood T cell repertoires in COVID-19. Profiling relied on immunoSEQ multiplex PCR, and the TCRdb table lists in-frame clones only, not all of them. The data show 200,000 to 250,000 clones, roughly nine tenths seen once. Sequences were obtained from peripheral blood. These receptors were collected from a man aged 25 to 40 with acute or convalescent COVID-19.

This clone was seen only a few times. V gene TRBV7-9 combines with J gene TRBJ2-7; weak D call: TRBD1 (6 bases). The germline gives CDR1 SEHNR, CDR2 FQNEAQ (reference sequence). The ends were cut back, 5 bases at V and 2 bases at J, with 22 bases in the middle. This CDR3 is 17 amino acids long. The CDR3 DNA reads TGTGCCAGCAGCCACCATCAGGACAGACCCATAGCCTACGAGCAGTACTTC. Its translation: CASSHHQDRPIAYEQYF.

The chain links TRBV28 to TRBJ1-4; 11 bases match TRBD1. The V gene end was trimmed by 5 bases and the J gene end by 6 bases; junction bases not matched to a gene: 2. From germline, CDR1 is MDHEN and CDR2 SYDVKM. The length of the CDR3 is 14 residues. CDR3 in amino acids: CASSRTGGYEKLFF. The CDR3 bases are TGTGCCAGCAGTCGGACAGGGGGCTATGAAAAACTGTTTTTT.

CDR3 nucleotide sequence: TGTGCCAGCAGCTTAGGGGCAGGACACTACGAGCAGTACTTC. This encodes CASSLGAGHYEQYF. This chain connects TRBV7-2 to TRBJ2-7; possibly TRBD1 for D (5 bases). Germline values: CDR1 SGHTA, CDR2 FQGNSA. The length of the CDR3 is 14 residues. Trimming cost V 1 base and J 3 bases, with 10 bases left between them.

This sequence joins TRBV20-1 and TRBJ1-1; the match to TRBD1 covers 8 bases. V lost 6 bases, J lost 12 bases, and 9 bases stayed unmatched. From germline, CDR1 is DFQATT and CDR2 SNEGSKA (reference sequence). The CDR3 extends over 11 amino acids. This chain's CDR3 is CSASDRGIPFF. The CDR3 DNA follows: TGCAGTGCGTCCGACAGGGGAATACCTTTCTTT.

The rearrangement uses TRBV5-1 and TRBJ1-1; D gene uncertain. V shed 0 bases and J shed 2 bases, with 11 bases lying between them. The CDR3 loop spans 15 amino acids. Germline lookup yields CDR1 SGHRS and CDR2 YFSETQ. CDR3 amino acids: CASSLVVGDNTEAFF. The DNA for the CDR3 is TGCGCCAGCAGCTTGGTGGTGGGAGATAACACTGAAGCTTTCTTT. The variable domain in full, with the rest retrieved from reference TRBV5-1 and TRBJ1-1, is KAGVTQTPRYLIKTRGQQVTLSCSPISGHRSVSWYQQTPGQGLQFLFEYFSETQRNKGNFPGRFSGRQFSNSRSEMNVSTLELGDSALYLCASSLVVGDNTEAFFGQGTRLTVV.

The rearrangement uses TRBV7-6 and TRBJ2-1, with TRBD2 identical over 9 bases. Looked up from germline, CDR1 is SGHVS and CDR2 is FNYEAQ. Trimming took 3 bases from V and 9 from J; bases not matched to a gene: 9. The length of the CDR3 is 15 residues. The CDR3 bases are TGTGCCAGCAGCTTTATTGCGGGGGGGCAAGGTGAGCAGTTCTTC. Its protein is CASSFIAGGQGEQFF.

This chain uses TRBV28 with TRBJ2-3; no reliable D call. The CDR3 is 14 amino acids. The V end lost 2 bases, the J end lost 3 bases, and 9 bases lay between the germline ends. The germline gives CDR1 MDHEN, CDR2 SYDVKM. CDR3 nucleotides: TGTGCCAGCAGTTTAGGCAGATATACAGATACGCAGTATTTT. This translates into CASSLGRYTDTQYF.

This sequence joins TRBV5-1 and TRBJ2-7; a possible D gene is TRBD1 (6 bases). Germline V lookup: CDR1 SGHRS, CDR2 YFSETQ. The CDR3 covers 14 residues. Trimming cost V 4 bases and J 4 bases, with 15 bases left between them. The CDR3 loop reads CASSPRTVFYEQYF. The CDR3 DNA is TGCGCCAGCAGCCCAAGGACAGTCTTTTACGAGCAGTACTTC.

The gene calls are TRBV18 and TRBJ1-1; the match to TRBD1 covers 10 bases. The V gene's germline CDR1 is KGHSH and CDR2 LQKENI. The CDR3 has 17 amino acids. The trim removed 4 bases at V and 1 base at J, leaving 9 bases unmatched. CDR3 nucleotide sequence: TGTGCCAGCTCACAAAGACAGGGGGCGGCGAGGAACACTGAAGCTTTCTTT. Its translation: CASSQRQGAARNTEAFF.

The rearrangement joins TRBV27 to TRBJ1-2; 8 bases line up with TRBD1. V was pared by 5 bases and J by 2 bases, with 1 base of the junction left unmatched. This CDR3 region has 13 residues. CDR1 MNHEY and CDR2 SMNVEV come from the germline V gene (reference sequence). The DNA of the CDR3 is TGTGCCAGCAGTAGACAGGGGAACTATGGCTACACCTTC. It encodes CASSRQGNYGYTF.

The chain links TRBV28 to TRBJ1-6; tentatively, D is TRBD1 (5 bases). CDR3 length: 16 amino acids. CDR1 is MDHEN, CDR2 SYDVKM, per germline. The V end was cut by 6 bases, the J end by 7 bases, with 19 bases between. In nucleotides, the CDR3 is TGTGCCAGCAGCTTTTATGCTCAGGGATGGAATTCACCCCTCCACTTT. The encoded protein is CASSFYAQGWNSPLHF.

This chain joins TRBV10-2 and TRBJ2-5; 11 nucleotides align to TRBD1. CDR3 length: 14 residues. V trimming: 4 bases; J trimming: 7 bases; junction bases outside the gene matches: 5. Germline-derived CDR1 and CDR2 are WSHSY and SAAADI. CDR3 sequence (DNA): TGCGCCAGCAGTGGGGACAGGGGGATAGGGACCCAGTACTTC. Amino acids: CASSGDRGIGTQYF.

The CDR3 nucleotides read TGTGCCAGCAGCCTCGAACGGACTAGCTGGAATGAGCAGTTCTTC. Encoded protein: CASSLERTSWNEQFF. V is TRBV3-1 (or the pseudogene TRBV3-2) and J is TRBJ2-1; TRBD2 agrees at 8 bases. V trimming: 4 bases; J trimming: 7 bases; junction bases outside the gene matches: 9. Looked up from germline, CDR1 is LGHDT and CDR2 is YNNKEL (reference sequence). This CDR3 has 15 amino acids.

The chain links TRBV28 to TRBJ1-6, with a weak D call TRBD1 (6 bases). Trimming took off 6 bases at V and 7 bases at J, with 10 bases between the two ends. This CDR3 region has 13 residues. Germline lookup yields CDR1 MDHEN and CDR2 SYDVKM. The CDR3 sequence: CASRSGVNSPLHF. The CDR3 DNA reads as TGTGCCAGCAGGTCAGGGGTCAATTCACCCCTCCACTTT.

The V call is TRBV19, the J call TRBJ2-2; 9 bases are a match to TRBD2. Germline V gives CDR1 LNHDA, CDR2 SQIVND (reference sequence). Losses at the gene ends were 6 bases for V and 5 bases for J; bases not matched to a gene: 16. There are 18 residues in the CDR3. CDR3 nucleotides: TGTGCCAGTAGCCCTTTGATCGTAGCGGGAGTTGTTACCGGGGAGCTGTTTTTT. Its protein is CASSPLIVAGVVTGELFF.

This rearrangement joins TRBV29-1 to TRBJ1-1; 8 nucleotides align to TRBD1. CDR3 length: 13 amino acids. V lost 6 bases and J lost 3; bases outside the gene matches: 6. The germline V gene encodes CDR1 SQVTM and CDR2 ANQGSEA. CDR3 amino acids: CSVSDREYTEAFF. CDR3 in DNA: TGCAGCGTATCGGACAGGGAGTACACTGAAGCTTTCTTT.

The chain combines TRBV28 with TRBJ1-2; weak D call: TRBD1 (6 bases). The CDR3 spans 12 residues. Trimming left V 7 bases short and J 3 bases short, with 9 bases between. Germline V lookup: CDR1 MDHEN, CDR2 SYDVKM. The CDR3 DNA is TGTGCCAGCACTACAGGGTACTATGGCTACACCTTC. It translates to CASTTGYYGYTF.

The chain employs TRBV7-9 and TRBJ2-3; TRBD2 aligns across 12 bases. In germline, CDR1 is SEHNR, CDR2 FQNEAQ (reference sequence). The CDR3 contains 17 residues. V was pared by 4 bases and J by 4 bases, with 9 bases of the junction left unmatched. The CDR3 DNA reads as TGTGCCAGCAGCTCACTACAACTAGCGGGGGGATCAGATACGCAGTATTTT. It yields the protein CASSSLQLAGGSDTQYF.

The gene calls are TRBV15 and TRBJ1-5; 8 bases align to TRBD1. The CDR3 has 15 amino acids. The germline CDR1 and CDR2 sequences are LNHNV and YYDKDF (reference sequence). V shed 3 bases, J shed 4 bases, and the junction held 5 bases outside the gene matches. CDR3 in amino acids: CATSRHRGENQPQHF. The CDR3, as DNA: TGTGCCACCAGCAGGCACAGGGGGGAGAATCAGCCCCAGCATTTT.

The rearrangement links TRBV6-5 to TRBJ1-1; D remains ambiguous. The germline CDR1 and CDR2 sequences are MNHEY and SVGAGI. V lost 0 bases and J lost 0, with 11 bases in between. The CDR3 loop spans 16 amino acids. DNA of the CDR3: TGTGCCAGCAGTTACTCGAGCGCCCGTCTGAACACTGAAGCTTTCTTT. The encoded protein is CASSYSSARLNTEAFF.

This rearrangement joins TRBV7-9 to TRBJ2-1, with D maybe TRBD1 (6 bases). V was clipped by 5 bases and J by 6 bases, with 17 bases between them. The V gene's germline CDR1 is SEHNR and CDR2 FQNEAQ (reference sequence). CDR3 length: 15 residues. This CDR3 is CASSRTRSGVNEQFF. In DNA, the CDR3 is TGTGCCAGCAGCCGTACTCGATCAGGGGTCAATGAGCAGTTCTTC.

The chain carries TRBV28 and TRBJ2-1; 10 positions agree with TRBD1. Germline lookup yields CDR1 MDHEN and CDR2 SYDVKM. Losses at the gene ends were 4 bases for V and 10 bases for J; bases not matched to a gene: 10. This CDR3 spans 15 amino acids. The CDR3: CASSSDADRGGEQFF. The CDR3 DNA sequence: TGTGCCAGCAGTTCCGATGCGGACAGGGGGGGAGAGCAGTTCTTC.

The chain has TRBV7-3 and TRBJ2-3, with 13 bases aligning to TRBD2. CDR1 is SGHTA, CDR2 FQGTGA, per germline. CDR3 length equals 16 residues. Losses at the gene ends were 1 base for V and 5 bases for J; bases not matched to a gene: 3. CDR3 nucleotide sequence: TGTGCCAGCAGCTTAATGGGACTAGCGGGGTTAGATACGCAGTATTTT. Translation: CASSLMGLAGLDTQYF.

This rearrangement joins TRBV23-1 to TRBJ1-5; D might be TRBD1 (6 bases). TRBV23-1 is an ORF; its function is uncertain. Trimming cost V 2 bases and J 0 bases, with 23 bases left between them. The CDR3 runs to 20 residues. CDR3 nucleotide sequence: TGCGCCAGCAGTCAAACCTATAACAGGGAGGGGCCCATTAGCAATCAGCCCCAGCATTTT. Encoded protein: CASSQTYNREGPISNQPQHF.

The chain couples TRBV27 to TRBJ2-3; no clear D. Trimming shortened V by 5 bases and J by 4 bases, and 7 bases separated the two germline ends. The germline CDR1 and CDR2 sequences are MNHEY and SMNVEV (reference sequence). CDR3 length equals 12 residues. CDR3 region: CASSPPADTQYF. The CDR3, as DNA: TGTGCCAGCAGTCCCCCCGCAGATACGCAGTATTTT.

The V and J genes are TRBV9 and TRBJ2-1, with 11 positions matching TRBD2. The CDR3 has 15 amino acids. J was trimmed by 4 bases and V by 5 bases; bases with no gene match: 5. Looked up from germline, CDR1 is SGDLS and CDR2 is YYNGEE. CDR3 nucleotides: TGTGCCAGCAGTACAATAGCGGGAGGGTACAATGAGCAGTTCTTC. Translation gives CASSTIAGGYNEQFF.

About this clone itself: The junction and the germline gene differ at one end; a read error may be behind it. This sequence joins TRBV30 and TRBJ2-1; perhaps TRBD1 as D (6 bases). Germline V gene sequence: CDR1 GTSNPN, CDR2 SVGIG (reference sequence). CDR3 length: 12 amino acids. The CDR3, as DNA: TGTGCCTGGAGTGTTCTAGCCGCAGCAGGGGTCTTC. Translated: CAWSVLAAAGVF. Filled out from reference TRBV30 and TRBJ2-1, the complete variable domain reads SQTIHQWPATLVQPVGSPLSLECTVEGTSNPNLYWYRQAAGRGLQLLFYSVGIGQISSEVPQNLSASRPQDRQFILSSKKLLLSDSGFYLCAWSVLAAAGVFGPGTRLTVL.

The chain uses TRBV5-1 and TRBJ2-7, with 7 positions matching TRBD1. The V gene end was trimmed by 4 bases and the J gene end by 0 bases; junction bases not matched to a gene: 7. The CDR3 totals 15 residues. CDR1 SGHRS and CDR2 YFSETQ come from the germline V gene. The CDR3 DNA reads as TGCGCCAGCAGCCACGACAGGGCAAGCTCCTACGAGCAGTACTTC. Translation gives CASSHDRASSYEQYF.

The chain employs TRBV5-1 and TRBJ1-2; 7 bases agree with TRBD1. Germline V gene lookup returns CDR1 SGHRS and CDR2 YFSETQ. The CDR3 has 13 amino acids. V was clipped by 4 bases and J by 7 bases; unmatched bases: 7. The CDR3 protein is CASSAQQGIGYTF. Written as DNA, the CDR3 is TGCGCCAGCAGCGCCCAACAGGGGATTGGCTACACCTTC. The complete variable domain, with remaining parts taken from reference TRBV5-1 and TRBJ1-2, reads KAGVTQTPRYLIKTRGQQVTLSCSPISGHRSVSWYQQTPGQGLQFLFEYFSETQRNKGNFPGRFSGRQFSNSRSEMNVSTLELGDSALYLCASSAQQGIGYTFGSGTRLTVV.